Listed here are 2 T cell receptor beta chains from one sample, sequenced in a study of T cells expressing NK-cell markers. TCRdb derives one entry per CDR3 protein from the 5' RACE reads, leaving out DNA. The table gives 440,000 or so distinct CDR3 sequences; the top ten clones make up under 7.5% of it. What was sequenced was blood T cells: a sorted CD56 or NKG2C T cell subset, CD4+ or CD8+ T cells, or bulk PBMC T cells (not recorded which). These receptors came from a woman between 18 and 69 years old in good health.

The chain combines TRBV15 with TRBJ1-2; the TRBD1 assignment by TCRdb is unverifiable without DNA. CDR1 and CDR2 (germline): LNHNV, YYDKDF (reference sequence). This CDR3 contains 15 residues. CDR3 sequence reads: CATSRDSDRGYGYTF.

The V call is TRBV7-2, the J call TRBJ2-5. The CDR3 spans 14 residues. The V gene's germline CDR1 is SGHTA and CDR2 FQGNSA. The CDR3: CASSRDPTQETQYF.